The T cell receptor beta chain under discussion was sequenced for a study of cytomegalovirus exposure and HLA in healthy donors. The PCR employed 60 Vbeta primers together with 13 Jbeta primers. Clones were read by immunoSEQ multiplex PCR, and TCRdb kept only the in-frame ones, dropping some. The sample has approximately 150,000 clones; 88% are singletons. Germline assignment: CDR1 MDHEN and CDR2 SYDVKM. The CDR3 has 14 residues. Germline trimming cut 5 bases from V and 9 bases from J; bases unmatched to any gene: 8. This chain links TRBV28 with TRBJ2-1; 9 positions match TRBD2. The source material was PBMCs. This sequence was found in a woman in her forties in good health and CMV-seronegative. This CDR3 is CASSQTGGRVEQFF. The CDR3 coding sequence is TGTGCCAGCAGTCAAACTGGCGGGAGGGTTGAGCAGTTCTTC.